This T cell receptor (beta chain) was found in a study of cytomegalovirus exposure and HLA in healthy donors. This CDR3 contains 16 residues. The V and J ends lost 1 base and 5 bases, in that order; junction bases with no gene match: 10. Germline V lookup: CDR1 MNHNS, CDR2 SASEGT. PCR involved 60 Vbeta and 13 Jbeta primers. TCRdb keeps only in-frame clones here, not all; method: immunoSEQ multiplex PCR. Across some 140,000 clones, the top ten clones capture roughly 2% of the sample. The rearrangement joins TRBV6-1 to TRBJ2-7, with 8 bases matching TRBD2. The receptor was derived from an older woman in good health and CMV-seronegative. Sequences were obtained from PBMCs. CDR3 DNA: TGTGCCAGCAGTGAAGAGGGGGGACTAGAGGGAAACGAGCAGTACTTC. This codes for CASSEEGGLEGNEQYF.